This T cell receptor beta chain appears in the sequencing data of a study of blood T cell repertoires in COVID-19. On the study more broadly: Sites in the United States, Italy and Spain provided acute and convalescent COVID-19 samples. T cells, B-cell-depleted T cells, or PBMCs provided the cDNA or gDNA that served as material.

In the original processing: Nucleated cell number was recorded as an estimate derived from reference gene primer amplification. Produced via immunoSEQ multiplex PCR; TCRdb's table is partial and in-frame only. The V and J calls and clone size are taken from that table; D and trimming were inferred from the DNA. This table has fewer than 150,000 clones, roughly 90% appearing once. In germline, CDR1 is SGHNT, CDR2 YYREEE (reference sequence). V lost 5 bases and J lost 0, with 8 bases in between. This CDR3 comprises 13 residues. The rearrangement links TRBV5-4 to TRBJ1-1; D unresolved. Sequenced input: peripheral blood. This receptor was identified in a man between 45 and 60 years old with active or convalescent COVID-19. CDR3 region: CASSSVLNTEAFF. In nucleotides, the CDR3 is TGTGCCAGCAGTTCCGTTCTGAACACTGAAGCTTTCTTT.